Below, 26 T cell receptor beta chains from the same sample are listed, as sequenced in a study of T-cell reconstitution after alpha-beta-depleted transplantation in children. This sample's TCRbeta library carried unique molecular identifier barcodes. TCRdb redid the calling of the PCR reads with MiXCR, one entry per CDR3 protein. The sample lists almost 500,000 distinct CDR3 sequences; about 10% were seen once. This specimen consisted of PBMCs, obtained before TCRalphabeta/CD19-depleted stem cell transplant. The receptors originated from a child aged 2 to 15 with inherited bone marrow failure, due to receive a stem cell transplant.

This clonotype has only a few counts. The junction shows a germline mismatch at one end, possibly a read error. The CDR3 loop reads CASSQDLGATDPYEQYF. CDR3 DNA: TGCGCGAGCAGCCAAGATCTGGGGGCGACAGACCCCTACGAGCAGTACTTC. The V and J genes are TRBV4-3 and TRBJ2-7; tentatively, D is TRBD1 (6 bases). Germline lookup yields CDR1 LGHNA and CDR2 YSLEER. There are 17 residues in the CDR3.

This clonotype has at least ten counts. The rearrangement uses TRBV7-9 and TRBJ2-7; the D gene is possibly TRBD1 (6 bases). Trimming cost V 5 bases and J 2 bases, with 19 bases left between them. The CDR3 is made up of 16 amino acids. The V gene's germline CDR1 is SEHNR and CDR2 FQNEAQ (reference sequence). The CDR3 protein is CASSEVRTVIAYEQYF. The DNA for the CDR3 is TGTGCCAGCAGCGAAGTAAGGACAGTAATAGCCTACGAGCAGTACTTC.

In this sample, this clonotype turned up many times. V usage is TRBV27 and J usage is TRBJ2-3; D is undetermined. CDR1 and CDR2 (germline): MNHEY, SMNVEV (reference sequence). V lost 5 bases and J 4 bases, leaving 10 bases between the germline ends. This CDR3 has 13 amino acids. The CDR3 region is CASSLDGPDTQYF. In nucleotides, the CDR3 is TGTGCCAGCAGTCTCGACGGGCCAGATACGCAGTATTTT.

V usage is TRBV7-6 and J usage is TRBJ2-1; 7 bases agree with TRBD2. The V gene end was trimmed by 4 bases and the J gene end by 3 bases; junction bases not matched to a gene: 15. The germline CDR1 and CDR2 sequences are SGHVS and FNYEAQ. This CDR3 is 18 amino acids long. CDR3 DNA: TGTGCCAGCAGCTCACTCGGTGAGGGAGGGGTTTTCTACAATGAGCAGTTCTTC. Translated: CASSSLGEGGVFYNEQFF.

A word on this clonotype: This clone may be a read error of a much larger clone one base away. The rearrangement joins TRBV7-2 to TRBJ1-1; maybe TRBD1 (5 bases). Trimming pared 4 bases from V and 1 base from J, leaving 13 bases between. Per the germline V gene, CDR1 is SGHTA and CDR2 is FQGNSA. The CDR3 has 15 amino acids. The CDR3 reads CASSSTRTPNTEAFF. CDR3 nucleotides: TGTGCCAGCAGCTCAACCAGGACACCGAACACTGAAGCTTTCTTT.

This clonotype was detected ten times or more. The V call is TRBV29-1, the J call TRBJ2-3; D is unclear. From germline, CDR1 is SQVTM and CDR2 ANQGSEA. V was trimmed by 3 bases and J by 4 bases, leaving 8 bases between them. The CDR3 has 12 residues. CDR3 protein: CSVEAEADTQYF. For the CDR3, the DNA is TGCAGCGTTGAGGCCGAGGCAGATACGCAGTATTTT.

This clonotype was picked up many times. V usage is TRBV7-9 and J usage is TRBJ1-1; unclear D gene. This CDR3 comprises 15 residues. V dropped 1 base and J dropped 0 bases, with 9 bases sitting between them. Germline V CDR1 and CDR2: SEHNR, FQNEAQ (reference sequence). CDR3 sequence (DNA): TGTGCCAGCAGCTTAGTATCGGGGTTGAACACTGAAGCTTTCTTT. Translating gives CASSLVSGLNTEAFF.

This clonotype showed up just a few times. This chain connects TRBV7-2 to TRBJ2-7, with 12 bases aligning to TRBD1. There are 16 residues in the CDR3. Germline lookup yields CDR1 SGHTA and CDR2 FQGNSA. V shed 5 bases and J 3 bases; nucleotides not matched to a gene: 8. The CDR3 spells CASSIRWDRGLYEQYF. DNA of the CDR3: TGTGCCAGCAGCATCAGGTGGGACAGGGGGCTCTACGAGCAGTACTTC.

In its sample, this clonotype was seen many times. The chain uses TRBV29-1 and TRBJ1-2; a possible D gene is TRBD1 (5 bases). Germline CDR1 SQVTM, CDR2 ANQGSEA. This CDR3 is built from 14 residues. V was shortened by 7 bases and J by 2 bases, with 17 bases between the two germline ends. CDR3 sequence: CSAEGKDGNYGYTF. In nucleotides, the CDR3 is TGCAGCGCTGAGGGGAAGGACGGCAACTATGGCTACACCTTC. The full variable domain, rest sourced from reference TRBV29-1 and TRBJ1-2, is SAVISQKPSRDICQRGTSLTIQCQVDSQVTMMFWYRQQPGQSLTLIATANQGSEATYESGFVIDKFPISRPNLTFSTLTVSNMSPEDSSIYLCSAEGKDGNYGYTFGSGTRLTVV.

Many counts were recorded for this clonotype. The chain recombines TRBV7-2 with TRBJ2-1, with TRBD2 matching 11 bases. Unmatched junction bases numbered 3, after V lost 0 bases and J lost 8 bases. The germline CDR1 and CDR2 sequences are SGHTA and FQGNSA. The length of the CDR3 is 15 residues. CDR3 in amino acids: CASSLAGLAEYEQFF. DNA of the CDR3: TGTGCCAGCAGCTTAGCGGGACTAGCGGAGTATGAGCAGTTCTTC.

This clonotype was picked up many times. The rearrangement uses TRBV20-1 and TRBJ2-7; weak D call: TRBD2 (5 bases). The CDR3 is made up of 13 amino acids. Germline V lookup: CDR1 DFQATT, CDR2 SNEGSKA (reference sequence). V was shortened by 7 bases and J by 2 bases, with 15 bases between the two germline ends. CDR3 coding DNA: TGCAGTGAGCGCAAGAGCGGAACCTACGAGCAGTACTTC. It translates to CSERKSGTYEQYF.

This clonotype occurred many times. The chain carries TRBV12-3 or TRBV12-4 and TRBJ1-2; D is undetermined. The CDR3 runs to 14 residues. The germline V and J ends were trimmed by 1 base and 7 bases, with 13 bases remaining between them. The CDR3 DNA follows: TGTGCCAGCAGTTTAGACAGTAAAAGCGTTGGCTACACCTTC. Translating gives CASSLDSKSVGYTF.

This clonotype came up many times. The chain links TRBV27 to TRBJ2-7; D unclear. Trimming removed 4 bases from V and 6 bases from J, with 7 bases in between. The CDR3 has 11 amino acids. Germline V gives CDR1 MNHEY, CDR2 SMNVEV (reference sequence). DNA of the CDR3: TGTGCCAGCAGTTCCCTCGGCGAGCAGTACTTC. Translation: CASSSLGEQYF.

This clonotype was seen at least ten times. This rearrangement joins TRBV5-1 to TRBJ2-5, with D possibly being TRBD1 (5 bases). V lost 4 bases and J lost 5, with 18 bases in between. Germline V CDR1 and CDR2: SGHRS, YFSETQ. This CDR3 has 15 residues. The DNA of the CDR3 is TGCGCCAGCAGCGGTGCAAGCCCCCAGGGTGAGACCCAGTACTTC. This translates into CASSGASPQGETQYF.

V is TRBV19 and J is TRBJ1-5, with 8 bases that match TRBD1. Germline loops: CDR1 LNHDA, CDR2 SQIVND (reference sequence). With 5 bases clipped from V and 3 bases from J, the junction kept 9 bases outside the gene matches. There are 16 residues in the CDR3. CDR3: CASSSTGTGVNQPQHF. Written as DNA, the CDR3 is TGTGCCAGTAGTTCCACTGGGACAGGCGTCAATCAGCCCCAGCATTTT.

This clonotype came up many times. The CDR3 protein is CASSSLAGGLYEQYF. For the CDR3, the DNA is TGTGCCAGCAGCTCGCTAGCGGGAGGCCTCTACGAGCAGTACTTC. V usage is TRBV13 and J usage is TRBJ2-7; TRBD2 aligns across 11 bases. Looked up from germline, CDR1 is PRHDT and CDR2 is FYEKMQ (reference sequence). The CDR3 length is 15 residues. V trimming: 4 bases; J trimming: 3 bases; junction bases outside the gene matches: 5.

This clonotype was seen repeatedly, ten times or more. CDR3 coding DNA: TGCAGTGCTAGAGATCAGGGGACAGGGGCGATGAAACTGTTTTTT. Encoded protein: CSARDQGTGAMKLFF. This sequence joins TRBV20-1 and TRBJ1-4; 10 bases align to TRBD1. The CDR3 is 15 amino acids. From germline, CDR1 is DFQATT and CDR2 SNEGSKA (reference sequence). The V and J ends lost 0 bases and 11 bases, in that order; junction bases with no gene match: 9.

This clonotype was counted ten times or more. The chain joins TRBV29-1 to TRBJ2-2; D is tentatively TRBD1 or TRBD2 (5 bases each). The germline V gene encodes CDR1 SQVTM and CDR2 ANQGSEA. V lost 6 bases to trimming and J lost 5 bases, with 13 bases between them. The CDR3 totals 13 residues. The CDR3 sequence is CSVYTEGTGELFF. CDR3 in DNA: TGCAGCGTGTATACTGAGGGGACCGGGGAGCTGTTTTTT.

This clonotype appeared many times. The V call is TRBV6-5, the J call TRBJ2-1; 9 positions match TRBD1. The CDR3 has 16 residues. Per the germline V gene, CDR1 is MNHEY and CDR2 is SVGAGI. Trimming removed 5 bases from V and 0 bases from J; junction bases left unmatched: 5. The CDR3, as DNA: TGTGCCAGCAGTACCGGGACAGGGAACTCCTACAATGAGCAGTTCTTC. The encoded protein is CASSTGTGNSYNEQFF.

This clonotype was detected ten times or more. The J gene is TRBJ2-7, the V gene TRBV29-1; 13 bases agree with TRBD2. Germline trimming cut 6 bases from V and 5 bases from J; bases unmatched to any gene: 10. The germline CDR1 and CDR2 sequences are SQVTM and ANQGSEA. The CDR3 length is 15 residues. The DNA of the CDR3 is TGCAGCGTCGCTGGGACTAGCGGGATCAAAGACGAGCAGTACTTC. Protein sequence: CSVAGTSGIKDEQYF.

This clonotype was observed at least ten times. The chain has TRBV11-3 and TRBJ2-3, with 12 bases aligning to TRBD1. Germline trimming cut 3 bases from V and 5 bases from J; bases unmatched to any gene: 9. This CDR3 has 17 amino acids. Germline CDR1 is SGHNT and CDR2 is YENEEA. CDR3 sequence (DNA): TGTGCCAGCAGCTTTAGCTCCCGGGACAGGGGGCAAGATACGCAGTATTTT. Residues: CASSFSSRDRGQDTQYF. Variable domain in full (rest from reference TRBV11-3 and TRBJ2-3): EAGVVQSPRYKIIEKKQPVAFWCNPISGHNTLYWYLQNLGQGPELLIRYENEEAVDDSQLPKDRFSAERLKGVDSTLKIQPAELGDSAVYLCASSFSSRDRGQDTQYFGPGTRLTVL.

This chain links TRBV12-3 or TRBV12-4 with TRBJ2-7; TRBD2 matches 12 bases. This CDR3 is 15 amino acids long. The V segment lost 5 bases and the J segment 5 bases; nucleotides outside the gene matches: 7. In DNA form, the CDR3 reads TGTGCCAGCAGTACCCTAGCGGGAGGGATCGACGAGCAGTACTTC. Amino acids: CASSTLAGGIDEQYF.

This clonotype has a count of ten or more. This chain links TRBV18 with TRBJ2-7; TRBD2 agrees at 9 bases. The CDR3 runs to 15 residues. Germline V lookup: CDR1 KGHSH, CDR2 LQKENI. V shed 5 bases, J shed 5 bases, and the junction held 10 bases outside the gene matches. CDR3 nucleotides: TGTGCCAGCTCAGATGTAGCGGGGGCCGACAACGAGCAGTACTTC. Amino acid sequence: CASSDVAGADNEQYF.

This clonotype was detected only a few times. The V and J genes are TRBV2 and TRBJ2-1; 9 bases align to TRBD2. This CDR3 comprises 17 residues. CDR1 is SNHLY, CDR2 FYNNEI, per germline. J was trimmed by 5 bases and V by 7 bases; bases with no gene match: 15. The CDR3 protein is CASTLPWRGGKNNEQFF. CDR3 nucleotide sequence: TGTGCCAGCACCCTTCCCTGGCGGGGGGGCAAGAACAATGAGCAGTTCTTC.

There are a few counts of this clonotype. CDR3 region: CSVNHRYPTDTQYF. The CDR3 coding sequence is TGCAGCGTTAACCACAGGTACCCCACAGATACGCAGTATTTT. The gene calls are TRBV29-1 and TRBJ2-3; D might be TRBD1 (5 bases). The V end lost 5 bases, the J end lost 2 bases, and 14 bases lay between the germline ends. Per the germline V gene, CDR1 is SQVTM and CDR2 is ANQGSEA. CDR3 length: 14 residues.

Note on this clonotype: Since a much larger clone is just one base distant, this may be a read error. The CDR3 sequence: CASSSPRDGCSYEQYF. For the CDR3, the DNA is TGTGCCAGCAGCTCCCCTCGGGACGGATGCTCCTACGAGCAGTACTTC. The V call is TRBV5-8, the J call TRBJ2-7; D possibly matches TRBD1 or TRBD2 (5 bases each). Trimming cost V 3 bases and J 0 bases, with 16 bases left between them. The CDR3 runs to 16 residues. Germline CDR1 and CDR2: SGHTS and YDEGEE.